The 19 T cell receptor beta chains below all came from one sample that was sequenced in a study of early T cells in non-severe SARS-CoV-2 infection. TCRdb re-called the 5' RACE reads with MiXCR, one entry per CDR3 protein. The sample has 35,000 to 50,000 distinct CDR3 sequences; approximately 6.3% are singletons. The specimen comprised whole blood, sampled at baseline. The receptors were gathered from an adult who was a healthcare worker with PCR-confirmed SARS-CoV-2 infection or an uninfected control (not recorded which).

This clonotype was found many times. The J gene is TRBJ2-3, the V gene TRBV20-1; TRBD2 aligns across 8 bases. Germline CDR1 is DFQATT and CDR2 is SNEGSKA (reference sequence). Losses at the gene ends were 1 base for V and 5 bases for J; bases not matched to a gene: 5. The CDR3 is 14 residues long. For the CDR3, the DNA is TGCAGTGCTAGAGCGGACGGGGGGGAAGATACGCAGTATTTT. It codes for CSARADGGEDTQYF.

The chain employs TRBV5-1 and TRBJ2-3; D tentatively fits TRBD1 or TRBD2 (5 bases each). The CDR3 runs 16 residues. Trimming shortened V by 0 bases and J by 3 bases, and 14 bases separated the two germline ends. The germline gives CDR1 SGHRS, CDR2 YFSETQ. The CDR3 here is CASSLDVGVRTDTQYF. As DNA, the CDR3 is TGCGCCAGCAGCTTGGACGTGGGGGTGAGGACAGATACGCAGTATTTT. Drawing the rest from reference TRBV5-1 and TRBJ2-3, the complete variable domain is KAGVTQTPRYLIKTRGQQVTLSCSPISGHRSVSWYQQTPGQGLQFLFEYFSETQRNKGNFPGRFSGRQFSNSRSEMNVSTLELGDSALYLCASSLDVGVRTDTQYFGPGTRLTVL.

The chain's CDR3 is CASSLVTVNSPLHF. In nucleotides, the CDR3 is TGTGCCAGCAGCTTAGTAACAGTCAATTCACCCCTCCACTTT. The chain is built from TRBV11-2 and TRBJ1-6, with D hard to call. This CDR3 spans 14 amino acids. Germline V gene sequence: CDR1 SGHAT, CDR2 FQNNGV. The ends were cut back, 1 base at V and 7 bases at J, with 8 bases in the middle.

This clonotype was seen ten or more times. The gene calls are TRBV20-1 and TRBJ2-4; 7 bases line up with TRBD1. The V and J ends lost 6 bases and 3 bases, in that order; junction bases with no gene match: 8. Looked up from germline, CDR1 is DFQATT and CDR2 is SNEGSKA (reference sequence). This CDR3 region has 14 residues. This CDR3 reads CSAARTGLKNIQYF. CDR3 DNA: TGCAGTGCGGCGAGGACAGGCCTCAAAAACATTCAGTACTTC.

This clonotype was detected a few times. The chain has TRBV20-1 and TRBJ2-3, with D tentatively TRBD1 or TRBD2 (6 bases each). The CDR3 extends over 17 amino acids. V lost 0 bases and J lost 3, with 19 bases in between. Germline-derived CDR1 and CDR2 are DFQATT and SNEGSKA (reference sequence). The CDR3 DNA reads as TGCAGTGCTAGAGATCCTACCCGGGGGCGAGGGACAGATACGCAGTATTTT. Residues: CSARDPTRGRGTDTQYF.

This clonotype turned up a few times. The V and J genes are TRBV27 and TRBJ2-7; 8 positions agree with TRBD2. The CDR3 spans 15 residues. V gave up 5 bases and J gave up 0 bases; unmatched junction bases: 6. CDR1 and CDR2 from the germline V gene are MNHEY and SMNVEV (reference sequence). Here the CDR3 DNA reads TGTGCCAGCAGTCCCACGGGGGGGTCCTCCTACGAGCAGTACTTC. It encodes CASSPTGGSSYEQYF.

This clonotype was observed many times. V gene TRBV24-1 combines with J gene TRBJ2-1; no clear D gene. V lost 7 bases and J lost 6, with 6 bases in between. This CDR3 contains 11 residues. The germline V gene has CDR1 KGHDR and CDR2 SFDVKD. In DNA, the CDR3 is TGTGCCACCAGGGGTAGCAATGAGCAGTTCTTC. Its translation is CATRGSNEQFF.

This clonotype occurred many times. The chain carries TRBV20-1 and TRBJ1-1, with 7 bases aligning to TRBD1. Germline V CDR1 and CDR2: DFQATT, SNEGSKA (reference sequence). This CDR3 spans 11 amino acids. The V and J ends lost 3 bases and 7 bases, in that order; junction bases with no gene match: 2. The CDR3 nucleotides are TGCAGTGCTAGCCAGGGGGATGAAGCTTTCTTT. Amino acids: CSASQGDEAFF.

This clonotype has ten or more counts. V is TRBV5-1 and J is TRBJ1-1; perhaps TRBD1 as D (5 bases). Germline V lookup: CDR1 SGHRS, CDR2 YFSETQ. There are 14 residues in the CDR3. The V and J ends lost 2 bases and 1 base respectively, with 9 bases between them. The CDR3 reads CASSLSGTNTEAFF. CDR3 DNA sequence: TGCGCCAGCAGCTTATCCGGGACGAACACTGAAGCTTTCTTT. Based on the CDR3 plus reference TRBV5-1 and TRBJ1-1, the full variable domain is KAGVTQTPRYLIKTRGQQVTLSCSPISGHRSVSWYQQTPGQGLQFLFEYFSETQRNKGNFPGRFSGRQFSNSRSEMNVSTLELGDSALYLCASSLSGTNTEAFFGQGTRLTVV.

This clonotype was seen more than once but under ten times. V gene TRBV14 combines with J gene TRBJ1-1; no reliable D call. CDR3 length: 14 residues. The V end was cut by 2 bases, the J end by 0 bases, with 7 bases between. Germline V CDR1 and CDR2: SGHDN, FVKESK. CDR3 amino acids: CASSQRGLNTEAFF. CDR3 in DNA: TGTGCCAGCAGCCAACGGGGATTGAACACTGAAGCTTTCTTT.

This chain connects TRBV6-5 to TRBJ2-7; maybe TRBD2 (5 bases). This CDR3 spans 15 amino acids. The V end lost 0 bases, the J end lost 3 bases, and 12 bases lay between the germline ends. Germline V CDR1 and CDR2: MNHEY, SVGAGI. CDR3 bases: TGTGCCAGCAGTTACTCGAATCTAGCCGGCTACGAGCAGTACTTC. Translation gives CASSYSNLAGYEQYF.

The chain employs TRBV4-1 and TRBJ1-1; a weak D match, TRBD1 (6 bases). CDR1 and CDR2 from the germline V gene are MGHRA and YSYEKL. The CDR3 is 15 amino acids. V lost 0 bases, J lost 4 bases, and 12 bases lay in between. The CDR3 region is CASSQDIGGRTEAFF. CDR3 bases: TGCGCCAGCAGCCAAGATATAGGGGGTCGCACTGAAGCTTTCTTT.

V and J are TRBV5-1 and TRBJ2-7, with D perhaps TRBD1 (7 bases). The V gene's germline CDR1 is SGHRS and CDR2 YFSETQ. The CDR3 consists of 14 residues. With 4 bases removed from V and 2 bases from J, the gap between germline ends came to 13 bases. CDR3 loop: CASSGGGQTYEQYF. In DNA, the CDR3 is TGCGCCAGCAGCGGAGGGGGACAGACCTACGAGCAGTACTTC. The complete variable domain, with remaining parts taken from reference TRBV5-1 and TRBJ2-7, reads KAGVTQTPRYLIKTRGQQVTLSCSPISGHRSVSWYQQTPGQGLQFLFEYFSETQRNKGNFPGRFSGRQFSNSRSEMNVSTLELGDSALYLCASSGGGQTYEQYFGPGTRLTVT.

This clonotype has just a few counts. The chain recombines TRBV5-4 with TRBJ2-3, with TRBD1 identical over 7 bases. This CDR3 has 16 amino acids. Losses at the gene ends were 0 bases for V and 0 bases for J; bases not matched to a gene: 4. The germline V gene has CDR1 SGHNT and CDR2 YYREEE (reference sequence). The chain's CDR3 is CASSLGWDRSTDTQYF. The DNA for the CDR3 is TGTGCCAGCAGCTTGGGTTGGGACAGAAGCACAGATACGCAGTATTTT.

This clonotype was found many times. In DNA, the CDR3 is TGTGCCTGGAACCGAGCGACCGGCTCTGGGGCCAACGTCCTGACTTTC. Protein sequence: CAWNRATGSGANVLTF. The chain has TRBV30 and TRBJ2-6, with unresolved D. The V and J ends lost 4 bases and 0 bases respectively, with 13 bases between them. Germline V gene sequence: CDR1 GTSNPN, CDR2 SVGIG (reference sequence). CDR3 size: 16 residues. Supplemented by reference TRBV30 and TRBJ2-6, the full variable domain reads SQTIHQWPATLVQPVGSPLSLECTVEGTSNPNLYWYRQAAGRGLQLLFYSVGIGQISSEVPQNLSASRPQDRQFILSSKKLLLSDSGFYLCAWNRATGSGANVLTFGAGSRLTVL.

The chain has TRBV12-3 or TRBV12-4 and TRBJ1-2; D is possibly TRBD1 (5 bases). With 3 bases removed from V and 6 bases from J, the gap between germline ends came to 8 bases. CDR3 length: 12 residues. CDR3 in DNA: TGTGCCAGCAGTTTTTGGGGGGATGGCTACACCTTC. It is translated as CASSFWGDGYTF.

This clonotype is judged medium-sized (0.01 to 0.1%). The chain recombines TRBV11-2 with TRBJ2-5; either TRBD1 or TRBD2 may fit D (5 bases each). Germline loops: CDR1 SGHAT, CDR2 FQNNGV. The CDR3 has 16 amino acids. Trimming removed 6 bases from V and 4 bases from J, with 21 bases in between. CDR3 bases: TGTGCCAGCAGTCGAATTACCGGGACCAAGGGAGAGACCCAGTACTTC. It translates to CASSRITGTKGETQYF.

Many counts were recorded for this clonotype. The gene calls are TRBV27 and TRBJ2-3; 11 bases align to TRBD2. Unmatched junction bases numbered 7, after V lost 3 bases and J lost 2 bases. The CDR3 is 17 amino acids. Per the germline V gene, CDR1 is MNHEY and CDR2 is SMNVEV (reference sequence). Here the CDR3 DNA reads TGTGCCAGCAGTTTCACGACTAGCGGGGACCTCACAGATACGCAGTATTTT. This encodes CASSFTTSGDLTDTQYF.

This CDR3 reads CSAQTGSYEQYF. The CDR3 DNA is TGCAGTGCTCAGACAGGGTCCTACGAGCAGTACTTC. This rearrangement joins TRBV20-1 to TRBJ2-7; 7 bases align to TRBD1. J gave up 1 base and V 5 bases, and 2 bases lay outside the gene matches. Germline V gene sequence: CDR1 DFQATT, CDR2 SNEGSKA (reference sequence). The CDR3 loop spans 12 amino acids.